The sequence of this T cell receptor (beta chain) was determined in a study of OX40 agonist ivuxolimab in advanced cancers. The germline V gene encodes CDR1 GTSNPN and CDR2 SVGIG (reference sequence). The CDR3 extends over 13 amino acids. Trimming removed 3 bases from V and 0 bases from J, with 5 bases in between. Profiled with immunoSEQ multiplex PCR; TCRdb holds only in-frame clones, not every one. The table includes about 88,000 clones, roughly 85% detected once. The J gene is TRBJ2-2, the V gene TRBV30; D gene ambiguous. Sequences were derived from CD4+ or CD8+ T cells sorted from blood, sampled in a trial of the OX40 agonist ivuxolimab. The receptor's source is an adult with an advanced solid tumor such as melanoma, head and neck, liver or kidney cancer. The CDR3: CAWRDSNTGELFF. In DNA, the CDR3 is TGTGCCTGGAGGGATTCGAACACCGGGGAGCTGTTTTTT. Full variable domain (rest looked up from reference TRBV30 and TRBJ2-2): SQTIHQWPATLVQPVGSPLSLECTVEGTSNPNLYWYRQAAGRGLQLLFYSVGIGQISSEVPQNLSASRPQDRQFILSSKKLLLSDSGFYLCAWRDSNTGELFFGEGSRLTVL.